A selection of T cell receptor beta chains follows, all from one sample in a study of response to subunit inactivated influenza vaccine. TCRdb reprocessed the RT-PCR reads with MiXCR, giving one entry per CDR3 protein. The data contain about 650,000 distinct CDR3 sequences, 14% of them singletons. Sequencing used PBMCs from blood, obtained less than 15 days before vaccination. The receptors were sampled from a man aged 50-60 years who received an inactivated influenza vaccine. CDR3s include the opening cysteine and the closing phenylalanine or tryptophan.

V: TRBV29-1; J: TRBJ1-1; CDR3: CSVEILFEAFF
V: TRBV28; J: TRBJ2-3; CDR3: CASSWTGRGGTDTQYF
V: TRBV5-5; J: TRBJ2-1; CDR3: CASSLSTGLNEQFF
V: TRBV2; J: TRBJ2-1; CDR3: CASAQGAENEQFF
V: TRBV5-1; J: TRBJ2-7; CDR3: CASSLDSATYEQYF
V: TRBV12-3/TRBV12-4; J: TRBJ2-3; CDR3: CASSSPETRGTDTQYF
V: TRBV29-1; J: TRBJ2-4; CDR3: CSAAAGQGRGGIQYF
V: TRBV7-3; J: TRBJ2-2; CDR3: CASSLDRGIGGELFF
V: TRBV7-2; J: TRBJ1-5; CDR3: CASSPGTGVQPQHF
V: TRBV20-1; J: TRBJ2-7; CDR3: CSARTSGTYEQYF
V: TRBV28; J: TRBJ2-5; CDR3: CASSLGPGLHETQYF
V: TRBV10-3; J: TRBJ1-2; CDR3: CAISGQVGNGYTF
V: TRBV4-1; J: TRBJ2-1; CDR3: CASSQDSFSGRGDNEQFF
V: TRBV20-1; J: TRBJ2-1; CDR3: CSARSLTSSSYNEQFF
V: TRBV3-1; J: TRBJ2-7; CDR3: CASSQDLGVGGAKNEQYF
V: TRBV9; J: TRBJ2-7; CDR3: CASSPQRVAYEQYF
V: TRBV18; J: TRBJ2-7; CDR3: CASSEYAGTGGYEQYF
V: TRBV10-3; J: TRBJ1-5; CDR3: CAISESWESQPQHF
V: TRBV28; J: TRBJ1-3; CDR3: CASSTFRGLGNTIYF
V: TRBV2; J: TRBJ1-2; CDR3: CASSGQGGYTF
V: TRBV6-1; J: TRBJ2-1; CDR3: CASSKGAGVVYNEQFF
V: TRBV6-1; J: TRBJ2-5; CDR3: CASRQWDRGRVETQYF
V: TRBV21-1; J: TRBJ2-7; CDR3: CASSKVGGTYEQYF
V: TRBV4-1; J: TRBJ1-5; CDR3: CASSQEDRINQPQHF
V: TRBV20-1; J: TRBJ2-1; CDR3: CSARGGRLEQFF
V: TRBV3-1; J: TRBJ2-1; CDR3: CASSPRYNEQFF
V: TRBV4-1; J: TRBJ2-1; CDR3: CASSQDRTSGWNEQFF
V: TRBV7-8; J: TRBJ2-1; CDR3: CASSLDRGRYNEQFF
V: TRBV7-9; J: TRBJ2-1; CDR3: CASSSLVFGLHYNEQFF
V: TRBV6-1; J: TRBJ1-4; CDR3: CASKLPQGSEKLFF
V: TRBV7-2; J: TRBJ1-2; CDR3: CASSPGQGQGYGYTF
V: TRBV2; J: TRBJ2-2; CDR3: CASIQQGATGELFF
V: TRBV20-1; J: TRBJ2-1; CDR3: CSARTGQGGGNEQFF
V: TRBV5-1; J: TRBJ2-1; CDR3: CASSQGLAGARGYNEQFF
V: TRBV27; J: TRBJ2-3; CDR3: CASSLTRTTLLTDTQYF
V: TRBV12-3/TRBV12-4; J: TRBJ2-5; CDR3: CASSSSVSPETQYF
V: TRBV5-1; J: TRBJ2-1; CDR3: CASSLVSLAGINTEQFF
V: TRBV5-1; J: TRBJ1-5; CDR3: CASFFGPRSIQPQHF